These 9 T cell receptor beta chains were all obtained from the same sample, sequenced in a study of identical twins. MiXCR, applied by TCRdb to the 5' RACE reads, yields one record per CDR3 protein. The sample contains 450,000 to 600,000 distinct CDR3 sequences, approximately 20% of which appear only once. This sample also appeared in a second study, on yellow fever vaccine responses in identical twins.

The source material was CD4+ T cells sorted from blood. The source of these receptors is a woman aged 18-29 years in good health.

In its sample, this clonotype was seen a few times. The chain joins TRBV4-1 to TRBJ2-3, with 11 bases that match TRBD2. Looked up from germline, CDR1 is MGHRA and CDR2 is YSYEKL. The junction had 1 base not matched to a gene; V was cut back by 1 base and J by 4 bases. This CDR3 spans 15 amino acids. The CDR3 region is CASSQVGLAADTQYF. The DNA for the CDR3 is TGCGCCAGCAGCCAAGTGGGACTAGCGGCAGATACGCAGTATTTT.

The chain has TRBV12-3 or TRBV12-4 and TRBJ2-1, with 12 bases fitting TRBD2. V shed 6 bases and J 0 bases; nucleotides not matched to a gene: 6. This CDR3 has 17 amino acids. The CDR3 sequence is CASRGLAGPSSYNEQFF. The CDR3 DNA sequence: TGTGCCAGCAGAGGACTAGCGGGGCCCAGCTCCTACAATGAGCAGTTCTTC.

The chain links TRBV5-6 to TRBJ2-3, with 8 nucleotides matching TRBD2. Looked up from germline, CDR1 is SGHDT and CDR2 is YYEEEE. V dropped 4 bases and J dropped 3; count of bases not matched to a gene: 10. The CDR3 runs to 16 residues. Written as DNA, the CDR3 is TGTGCCAGCAGCCGAACGCCCACGGGGGGGACAGATACGCAGTATTTT. This gives the protein CASSRTPTGGTDTQYF.

This clonotype was detected only a few times. V usage is TRBV7-9 and J usage is TRBJ1-1, with D uncertain. In germline, CDR1 is SEHNR, CDR2 FQNEAQ (reference sequence). V was pared by 4 bases and J by 5 bases, with 14 bases between. This CDR3 spans 14 amino acids. In DNA form, the CDR3 reads TGTGCCAGCAGCTCTAATCAGAGATGGACTGAAGCTTTCTTT. Amino acids: CASSSNQRWTEAFF.

This chain links TRBV11-2 with TRBJ2-1; possibly TRBD1 for D (5 bases). V was cut by 0 bases and J by 10 bases, with 13 bases left in between. CDR3 length: 14 amino acids. Germline CDR1 reads SGHAT; CDR2 reads FQNNGV. The CDR3 DNA reads TGTGCCAGCAGCTTAGATAGTTCCTGGGGCGAGCAGTTCTTC. As protein: CASSLDSSWGEQFF.

This clonotype was seen only a few times. The J gene is TRBJ2-5, the V gene TRBV5-1; maybe TRBD1 (5 bases). V was shortened by 0 bases and J by 1 base, with 10 bases between the two germline ends. This CDR3 is built from 15 residues. Germline V CDR1 and CDR2: SGHRS, YFSETQ. CDR3: CASSLGGSFQETQYF. DNA of the CDR3: TGCGCCAGCAGCTTGGGGGGCAGCTTCCAAGAGACCCAGTACTTC.

This clonotype was seen a handful of times. The chain couples TRBV28 to TRBJ2-7; the match to TRBD2 covers 7 bases. This CDR3 spans 14 amino acids. Trimming cost V 5 bases and J 2 bases; bases outside gene matches: 6. Germline CDR1 is MDHEN and CDR2 is SYDVKM. The CDR3 nucleotides read TGTGCCAGCAGTCGGCTAGCGGTCCCCTACGAGCAGTACTTC. The encoded protein is CASSRLAVPYEQYF.

This chain links TRBV6-2 or TRBV6-3 with TRBJ2-1, with D perhaps matching TRBD2 (6 bases). Germline V gene lookup returns CDR1 MNHEY and CDR2 SVGEGT. V was trimmed by 5 bases and J by 4 bases, leaving 12 bases between them. There are 14 residues in the CDR3. CDR3 sequence (DNA): TGTGCCAGCAGTCAGCGGGTAGTTTACAATGAGCAGTTCTTC. As protein: CASSQRVVYNEQFF.

This clonotype turned up a few times. The genes are TRBV11-2 and TRBJ2-5; 10 bases line up with TRBD2. Trimming removed 5 bases from V and 5 bases from J; junction bases left unmatched: 14. From germline, CDR1 is SGHAT and CDR2 FQNNGV. The CDR3 contains 17 residues. In nucleotides, the CDR3 is TGTGCCAGCAGCGTAGTGAGGGCAGCGGGGGGGTTCGAGACCCAGTACTTC. This encodes CASSVVRAAGGFETQYF.